These 21 T cell receptor beta chains came from one sample sequenced in a study of T cells in Graves' hyperthyroidism and ophthalmopathy. Amplified TCR beta CDR3 regions came from RNA transcripts. A set of HTBI primers served as the primers for a first-round RT-PCR of the TCR CDR3. MiXCR, applied by TCRdb to the multiplex PCR reads, yields one record per CDR3 protein. This table has about 360,000 distinct CDR3 sequences, approximately 15% appearing once. Sample: blood. The origin of the receptors is a woman under 30 with Graves' hyperthyroidism that later progressed to Graves' ophthalmopathy.

This clonotype was observed many times. The rearrangement uses TRBV2 and TRBJ1-1, with D possibly being TRBD1 (6 bases). Germline V gene lookup returns CDR1 SNHLY and CDR2 FYNNEI. The CDR3 loop spans 11 amino acids. V was shortened by 4 bases and J by 7 bases, with 7 bases between the two germline ends. The chain's CDR3 is CASSGGLEAFF. The CDR3, as DNA: TGTGCCAGCAGTGGGGGGCTTGAAGCTTTCTTT.

This clonotype was detected ten times or more. This rearrangement joins TRBV3-1 to TRBJ2-5, with 9 bases identical to TRBD2. The germline gives CDR1 LGHDT, CDR2 YNNKEL (reference sequence). V lost 3 bases and J lost 5; bases outside the gene matches: 4. The CDR3 length is 14 residues. CDR3 nucleotides: TGTGCCAGCAGCCAGCGGGAGGGCCCGGAGACCCAGTACTTC. Translation gives CASSQREGPETQYF.

Concerning this clonotype itself: A read error is possible here, since a much larger clone lies one base away. This sequence joins TRBV5-1 and TRBJ2-1; 7 bases fit TRBD2. CDR1 is SGHRS and CDR2 is YFSETQ in the germline V gene. CDR3 length equals 13 residues. CDR3 amino acids: CASSFGGNNERFF. For the CDR3, the DNA is TGCGCCAGCAGCTTCGGGGGGAACAATGAGCGGTTCTTC.

At least ten counts were recorded for this clonotype. DNA for the CDR3: TGTGCCAGCGGGCTCGGGGGCACCTACAATGAGCAGTTCTTC. The encoded protein is CASGLGGTYNEQFF. The genes are TRBV13 and TRBJ2-1; D is possibly TRBD1 or TRBD2 (6 bases each). The germline V and J ends were trimmed by 8 bases and 2 bases, with 13 bases remaining between them. Germline CDR1 PRHDT, CDR2 FYEKMQ (reference sequence). The CDR3 spans 14 residues.

At least ten counts were recorded for this clonotype. The V gene is TRBV3-1, the J gene TRBJ2-3, with 10 bases that match TRBD1. With V trimmed by 3 bases and J by 2 bases, 8 bases remained unmatched. This CDR3 has 17 amino acids. Germline lookup yields CDR1 LGHDT and CDR2 YNNKEL (reference sequence). CDR3: CASSQTGGTPITDTQYF. The CDR3 DNA is TGTGCCAGCAGCCAGACAGGGGGCACCCCCATCACAGATACGCAGTATTTT.

This clonotype occurred many times. V is TRBV5-1 and J is TRBJ2-3; the match to TRBD2 covers 8 bases. The V segment lost 7 bases and the J segment 7 bases; nucleotides outside the gene matches: 8. Germline V gives CDR1 SGHRS, CDR2 YFSETQ. This CDR3 comprises 13 residues. The CDR3 loop is CASGTRTVHTQYF. DNA for the CDR3: TGCGCCAGCGGGACTAGAACGGTGCATACGCAGTATTTT.

J is TRBJ2-7 and V is TRBV11-2, with D maybe TRBD1 (7 bases). Germline loops: CDR1 SGHAT, CDR2 FQNNGV. V lost 5 bases, J lost 8 bases, and 28 bases lay in between. CDR3 length equals 17 residues. The CDR3 is CASSPYSRGEVPPKQYF. The CDR3, as DNA: TGTGCCAGCAGCCCATACTCCAGGGGGGAGGTCCCCCCCAAGCAGTACTTC.

There are a few counts of this clonotype. This clone may be a read error of a much larger clone one base away. The V gene is TRBV11-1, the J gene TRBJ2-7; 13 bases line up with TRBD2. The length of the CDR3 is 16 residues. After removal of 1 base from V and 6 bases from J, the junction contained 6 bases not matched to a gene. Looked up from germline, CDR1 is SGHAT and CDR2 is FQDESV (reference sequence). CDR3 residues: CASSLVRTSGSSEQYF. CDR3 in DNA: TGTGCCAGCAGCTTAGTAAGGACTAGCGGGAGCAGCGAGCAGTACTTC.

This clonotype was seen a handful of times. The J gene is TRBJ2-1, the V gene TRBV28, with TRBD1 matching over 7 bases. Germline V gene data show CDR1 as MDHEN and CDR2 as SYDVKM. The CDR3 spans 14 residues. V shed 5 bases and J 8 bases; nucleotides not matched to a gene: 9. DNA for the CDR3: TGTGCCAGCAGTAAATCCGGGACAGTGCATGAGCAGTTCTTC. Amino acid sequence: CASSKSGTVHEQFF.

Only a few counts were recorded for this clonotype. V and J are TRBV5-6 and TRBJ2-1; TRBD1 matches at 10 bases. Trimming took 5 bases from V and 7 from J; bases not matched to a gene: 9. From germline, CDR1 is SGHDT and CDR2 YYEEEE. The CDR3 spans 15 residues. CDR3: CASRIGGDRGNEQFF. The CDR3 bases are TGTGCCAGCAGAATTGGGGGGGACAGGGGTAATGAGCAGTTCTTC.

This clonotype was seen only a few times. The chain carries TRBV7-2 and TRBJ1-3; D is unclear. The V and J ends lost 1 base and 7 bases respectively, with 11 bases between them. The CDR3 runs to 14 residues. CDR1 and CDR2 (germline): SGHTA, FQGNSA. CDR3 sequence (DNA): TGTGCCAGCAGCTTAGAAGTCGGGGTTAACACCATATATTTT. Its translation: CASSLEVGVNTIYF.

The sample holds many counts of this clonotype. This sequence joins TRBV20-1 and TRBJ1-1, with D perhaps matching TRBD1 (6 bases). The V and J ends lost 2 bases and 1 base respectively, with 11 bases between them. Germline V lookup: CDR1 DFQATT, CDR2 SNEGSKA (reference sequence). The CDR3 is 14 amino acids. CDR3: CSARSGTRNTEAFF. The CDR3 region has the DNA TGCAGTGCTAGATCCGGGACAAGGAACACTGAAGCTTTCTTT.

This clonotype was counted at least ten times. The J gene is TRBJ1-2, the V gene TRBV2; D call uncertain. V lost 4 bases, J lost 3 bases, and 9 bases lay in between. This CDR3 is 13 amino acids long. Germline assignment: CDR1 SNHLY and CDR2 FYNNEI. The CDR3 coding sequence is TGTGCCAGCAGTGTGGTTTGGGACTATGGCTACACCTTC. Encoded protein: CASSVVWDYGYTF.

This clonotype was observed at least ten times. The genes are TRBV12-3 or TRBV12-4 and TRBJ2-1, with 8 bases lining up with TRBD1. J gave up 4 bases and V 4 bases, and 6 bases lay outside the gene matches. The length of the CDR3 is 15 residues. The CDR3 sequence is CASSSQGAPYNEQFF. CDR3 bases: TGTGCCAGCAGTTCTCAGGGGGCTCCTTACAATGAGCAGTTCTTC.

V gene TRBV6-6 combines with J gene TRBJ2-6; D is possibly TRBD2 (5 bases). Trimming removed 2 bases at V and 3 bases at J, with 8 bases between. The CDR3 loop spans 15 amino acids. Germline values: CDR1 MNHNY, CDR2 SVGAGI (reference sequence). The CDR3 DNA reads TGTGCCAGCAGTTACCTCGGGGTTGGGGCCAACGTCCTGACTTTC. It translates to CASSYLGVGANVLTF.

This chain connects TRBV6-1 to TRBJ2-7; possibly TRBD1 or TRBD2 for D (5 bases each). The CDR3 runs to 13 residues. The V end lost 7 bases, the J end lost 1 base, and 11 bases lay between the germline ends. Germline V gene data show CDR1 as MNHNS and CDR2 as SASEGT. The CDR3 DNA reads as TGTGCCAGCATGGGGACGGCATCCTACGAGCAGTACTTC. Its translation: CASMGTASYEQYF.

This clonotype showed up many times. This chain connects TRBV12-3 or TRBV12-4 to TRBJ2-7; unclear D gene. The CDR3 extends over 14 amino acids. V was shortened by 5 bases and J by 3 bases, with 14 bases between the two germline ends. The CDR3: CASSARQTYYEQYF. CDR3 sequence (DNA): TGTGCCAGCAGTGCCCGGCAGACATACTACGAGCAGTACTTC.

This clonotype was observed a handful of times. The V and J genes are TRBV28 and TRBJ2-2; 8 bases agree with TRBD2. The CDR3 totals 15 residues. The J segment lost 5 bases and the V segment lost 2 bases, leaving 4 bases of the junction unmatched. Germline values: CDR1 MDHEN, CDR2 SYDVKM. The CDR3 loop is CASSLTGGGTGELFF. The CDR3 DNA reads TGTGCCAGCAGTTTAACAGGCGGGGGGACCGGGGAGCTGTTTTTT.

This rearrangement joins TRBV5-1 to TRBJ2-5; a weak D match, TRBD2 (7 bases). Germline V gene lookup returns CDR1 SGHRS and CDR2 YFSETQ. There are 14 residues in the CDR3. V was trimmed by 0 bases and J by 5 bases, leaving 11 bases between them. CDR3: CASSLAGGAETQYF. The CDR3, as DNA: TGCGCCAGCAGCTTGGCGGGGGGCGCGGAGACCCAGTACTTC.

This clonotype was recorded at least ten times. V gene TRBV28 combines with J gene TRBJ2-3; a possible D gene is TRBD1 (5 bases). This CDR3 has 13 residues. Germline CDR1 is MDHEN and CDR2 is SYDVKM. V lost 6 bases to trimming and J lost 5 bases, with 12 bases between them. CDR3 sequence: CASSVYQGDTQYF. CDR3 DNA sequence: TGTGCCAGCAGCGTATATCAGGGAGATACGCAGTATTTT.

CDR3 in amino acids: CASSELRGAYGYTF. CDR3 nucleotides: TGTGCCAGCAGTGAGTTGAGAGGAGCCTATGGCTACACCTTC. The rearrangement uses TRBV6-1 and TRBJ1-2; D remains unclear. The ends were cut back, 3 bases at V and 4 bases at J, with 12 bases in the middle. The CDR3 spans 14 residues. Germline CDR1 MNHNS, CDR2 SASEGT.